The clone carrying this T cell receptor (beta chain) was seen a handful of times. As yet, its antigen is unknown. This sample was included in a study of cytomegalovirus exposure and HLA in healthy donors. Broader study findings: Subsequent analysis found a tendency for first-cohort TCR clusters to co-occur within the 110 or so validation repertoires.

TCRdb's table, derived via immunoSEQ multiplex PCR, lists solely in-frame clones and lacks some. In the table there are around 160,000 clones, almost 85% of which are singletons. There are 12 residues in the CDR3. V was shortened by 5 bases and J by 7 bases, with 14 bases between the two germline ends. Germline CDR1 reads GTSNPN; CDR2 reads SVGIG (reference sequence). The clonotype originates from a man aged 30 to 45 in good health and CMV-seropositive. What was sequenced was PBMCs. The chain recombines TRBV30 with TRBJ1-2, with a tentative D call TRBD1 (5 bases). CDR3 in DNA: TGTGCCTGGGCGACCGCGGGGGGTGGCTACACCTTC. Protein sequence: CAWATAGGGYTF.